The entry below describes one T cell receptor (beta chain). Profiling relied on immunoSEQ multiplex PCR, and the TCRdb table lists in-frame clones only, not all of them. The table lists tens of thousands of clones, around 80% of them singletons. The CDR3 sequence is 13 residues long. Germline assignment: CDR1 GTSNPN and CDR2 SVGIG (reference sequence). V shed 2 bases and J shed 4 bases, with 6 bases lying between them. The data derive from a study of blood T cell repertoires in COVID-19. V gene TRBV30 combines with J gene TRBJ2-6; no reliable D call. The sequenced sample was peripheral blood. The sequence derives from a woman aged 60-75 years with acute or convalescent COVID-19. The CDR3, as DNA: TGTGCCTGGAGTCCCCCGGGGGCCAACGTCCTGACTTTC. This encodes CAWSPPGANVLTF.